The T cell receptor beta chain described here comes from a study of T cell repertoires in cytomegalovirus infection. This clonotype came up many times. Its antigen remains unknown. The CDR3 runs to 16 residues. Deletions cut 2 bases from V and 0 bases from J, with 14 bases between. The germline V gene encodes CDR1 SGHTA and CDR2 FQGNSA. Study results and limitations: Dominating the ex vivo response were HLA-C-restricted CMV-specific TCR beta clonotypes.

A single record per CDR3 protein comes from TCRdb applying MiXCR to the reads. The sample records a few hundred thousand distinct CDR3 sequences, about a sixth being singletons. The J gene is TRBJ2-7, the V gene TRBV7-2; D gene ambiguous. The source material was CD8+ T cells from PBMCs. This clonotype originated in a human donor in good health (CMV status not recorded). Some clones in this sample may be carry-over from other donors' samples. This chain's CDR3 is CASSLSFSSFSYEQYF. CDR3 nucleotide sequence: TGTGCCAGCAGCTTATCCTTCTCTTCCTTCTCCTACGAGCAGTACTTC.